The rows below give T cell receptor beta chains drawn from one sample of a study of CD8+ T cells in alopecia areata. Repertoires were generated with immunoSEQ multiplex PCR, while TCRdb's copy carries only in-frame clones and drops some. There are more than 200,000 clones in the sample; around two thirds occur only once, and more than 0.95% lies in the top ten. Source: CD4+ T cells sorted from blood, taken at week 0. All receptors come from a human donor with alopecia areata. Both conserved end residues are part of each CDR3. A D gene is named only where the DNA matches it firmly. The listing skips clone size in some rows; elsewhere it reads once, few, many or a size class.

15,TRBJ2-1,TRBD1,NA,TRBV14,TGTGCCAGCAGCCAACCGGACAGGGGTTACAATGAGCAGTTCTTC,CASSQPDRGYNEQFF
18,TRBJ2-1,TRBD2,NA,TRBV7-8,TGTGCCAGCAGCTTAGCAGCGAGCGGGACTAGCGGGGGAGTCCGTCGGTTCTTC,CASSLAASGTSGGVRRFF
15,TRBJ1-1,NA,NA,TRBV25-1,TGTGCCAGCAGTGAAGCCGGGACACTGAACACTGAAGCTTTCTTT,CASSEAGTLNTEAFF
13,TRBJ2-7,NA,NA,TRBV5-4,TGTGCCAGCAGCTTGGGGAGCTCCTACGAGCAGTACTTC,CASSLGSSYEQYF
15,TRBJ2-3,TRBD1,NA,TRBV7-2,TGTGCCAGCAGCTTAGGACAGGGGGGCAGCGATACGCAGTATTTT,CASSLGQGGSDTQYF
13,TRBJ1-1,NA,few,TRBV9,TGTGCCAGCAGCCTAGCAATTGGCACTGAAGCTTTCTTT,CASSLAIGTEAFF
14,TRBJ2-5,NA,NA,TRBV7-2,TGTGCCAGCAGCCCGGATGGGGGCGCCGAGACCCAGTACTTC,CASSPDGGAETQYF
15,TRBJ1-5,NA,NA,TRBV5-1,TGCGCCAGCAGCCCTGATGGGACAAGCAATCAGCCCCAGCATTTT,CASSPDGTSNQPQHF
13,TRBJ1-2,NA,NA,TRBV30,TGTGCTCATTCAATAGGGAACGGCTATGGCTACACCTTC,CAHSIGNGYGYTF
12,TRBJ2-5,NA,once,TRBV30,TGTGCCTGGAGTGTATGGACAGAGACCCAGTACTTC,CAWSVWTETQYF
14,TRBJ1-6,NA,NA,TRBV30,TGTGCCTGGAGTACAGACAGGCTTAATTCACCCCTCCACTTT,CAWSTDRLNSPLHF
16,TRBJ2-4,TRBD1,NA,TRBV7-2,TGTGCCAGCAGCACCGGTAGGGGACAGGGTCGGAACATTCAGTACTTC,CASSTGRGQGRNIQYF
13,TRBJ2-7,TRBD1,NA,TRBV7-2,TGTGCCAGCAGCCACGGGACAGGCTACGAGCAGTACTTC,CASSHGTGYEQYF
13,TRBJ2-5,NA,once,TRBV13,TGTGCCAGCAGCCTGGGACTTAAAGAGACCCAGTACTTC,CASSLGLKETQYF
13,TRBJ1-2,TRBD1,NA,TRBV9,TGTGCCAGCAGCCCCTCAGGGGGCGACGGCTACACCTTC,CASSPSGGDGYTF
11,TRBJ1-2,NA,NA,TRBV30,TGTGCCTGGGCCTTGGGTCCTGGCTACACCTTC,CAWALGPGYTF
13,TRBJ2-1,NA,NA,TRBV6-5,TGTGCCAGCAGTTACTCACAGAGCAATGAGCAGTTCTTC,CASSYSQSNEQFF
14,TRBJ2-7,TRBD2,NA,TRBV27,TGTGCCAGCGGCCCTAGCGGACAATGGGACGAGCAGTACTTC,CASGPSGQWDEQYF
15,TRBJ2-4,NA,NA,TRBV5-6,TGTGCCAGCAGCTTGGTGGGAGACGGGGAAAACATTCAGTACTTC,CASSLVGDGENIQYF
16,TRBJ2-3,TRBD1,NA,TRBV12-5,TGTGCTAGTGGTCTCAAGACAGGGATTGGCACAGATACGCAGTATTTT,CASGLKTGIGTDTQYF
12,TRBJ2-3,NA,once,TRBV5-4,TGTGCCAGCAGCCTAGCCACAGATACGCAGTATTTT,CASSLATDTQYF
15,TRBJ2-5,NA,once,TRBV5-6,TGTGCCAGCAGCTTCGACCAGACTACCCAAGAGACCCAGTACTTC,CASSFDQTTQETQYF
17,TRBJ1-4,TRBD1,NA,TRBV7-2,TGTGCCAGCAGCCCAGGACAGGGAGATGCAACTAATGAAAAACTGTTTTTT,CASSPGQGDATNEKLFF
15,TRBJ1-2,NA,NA,TRBV9,TGTGCCAGCAGCGTAGCCCCAGGGATGGACTATGGCTACACCTTC,CASSVAPGMDYGYTF
15,TRBJ2-2,NA,NA,TRBV25-1,TGTGCCAGCAGTGCCGGGACGTCGAACACCGGGGAGCTGTTTTTT,CASSAGTSNTGELFF
12,TRBJ2-2,NA,few,TRBV29-1,TGCAGCGCCGTAGAGTACACCGGGGAGCTGTTTTTT,CSAVEYTGELFF
16,TRBJ1-5,NA,NA,TRBV4-2,TGTGCCAGCAGCCGGACAGCGGGGAATAGCAATCAGCCCCAGCATTTT,CASSRTAGNSNQPQHF
15,TRBJ2-7,NA,NA,TRBV4-1,TGCGCCAGCAGCCAAGGCAGGGTAAGCTCCTACGAGCAGTACTTC,CASSQGRVSSYEQYF
12,TRBJ1-1,NA,NA,TRBV29-1,TGCAGCGTTGGGCGCGGGAACACTGAAGCTTTCTTT,CSVGRGNTEAFF
18,TRBJ2-5,TRBD2,NA,TRBV7-7,TGTGCTAGCAGCTCGCAGACTAGCGGGGGCTCGGGAGGAGAGACCCAGTACTTC,CASSSQTSGGSGGETQYF
14,TRBJ2-3,NA,NA,TRBV5-1,TGCGCCAGCAAGCCCAGGCAGGAGACAGATACGCAGTATTTT,CASKPRQETDTQYF
14,TRBJ2-7,NA,NA,TRBV10-3,TGTGCCATCAGTGAGTCCCGGGGGCCCTACGAGCAGTACTTC,CAISESRGPYEQYF
10,TRBJ2-3,TRBD2,few,TRBV29-1,TGCAGCGCCCGACTAGCGGGGGTGTATTTT,CSARLAGVYF
14,TRBJ1-5,NA,few,TRBV30,TGTGCCTGGAGTGTAATGACGGGCAATCAGCCCCAGCATTTT,CAWSVMTGNQPQHF
14,TRBJ2-7,NA,few,TRBV27,TGTGCCAGCAGTCCCGATTCTAGGCTTTACGAGCAGTACTTC,CASSPDSRLYEQYF
14,TRBJ1-6,NA,once,TRBV30,TGTGCCTGGACGCGGGGCTCCTATAATTCACCCCTCCACTTT,CAWTRGSYNSPLHF
16,TRBJ2-5,TRBD2,NA,TRBV4-2,TGTGCCAGCAGCCAAGACGGACTAGCGGGGTTGGAGACCCAGTACTTC,CASSQDGLAGLETQYF
15,TRBJ1-6,NA,NA,TRBV5-1,TGCGCCAGCAGCTTGGCTGCGGGGTATGATTCACCCCTCCACTTT,CASSLAAGYDSPLHF
11,TRBJ2-7,NA,NA,TRBV11-2,TGTGCCAGCAGCATAGGGAACGAGCAGTACTTC,CASSIGNEQYF
13,TRBJ2-3,NA,few,TRBV5-1,TGCGCCAGCAGCTTCCACTCGACAGATACGCAGTATTTT,CASSFHSTDTQYF
15,TRBJ1-1,NA,NA,TRBV5-4,TGTGCCAGCAGCCCCCGAAGGGGATGGAACACTGAAGCTTTCTTT,CASSPRRGWNTEAFF
14,TRBJ1-1,NA,NA,TRBV7-9,TGTGCCAGCAGCTTAGAAGGAGGTCACACTGAAGCTTTCTTT,CASSLEGGHTEAFF
14,TRBJ2-7,TRBD1,once,TRBV6-5,TGTGCCAGCAGTCGGGACAGGGACCCCTACGAGCAGTACTTC,CASSRDRDPYEQYF
13,TRBJ2-3,NA,NA,TRBV7-3,TGTGCCAGCAGCTTAGGGCGTGAAAATACGCAGTATTTT,CASSLGRENTQYF
14,TRBJ2-5,NA,few,TRBV29-1,TGCAGCACCCCAGGGGGGAGCGTTCAAGAGACCCAGTACTTC,CSTPGGSVQETQYF
16,TRBJ2-7,TRBD1,NA,TRBV27,TGTGCCAGCAGTTCTCGCAGACAGGGATGGCCCTACGAGCAGTACTTC,CASSSRRQGWPYEQYF
14,TRBJ1-2,NA,NA,TRBV6-1,TGTGCCAGCAGTCAAGAGGCAGGGAACTATGGCTACACCTTC,CASSQEAGNYGYTF
11,TRBJ2-5,NA,NA,TRBV29-1,TGCAGCGCCGGACGGGGAGAGACCCAGTACTTC,CSAGRGETQYF
12,TRBJ1-2,NA,NA,TRBV2,TGTGCCAGTCTAACAGACTTCTATGGCTACACCTTC,CASLTDFYGYTF
15,TRBJ2-3,NA,NA,TRBV9,TGTGCCAGCAGCGCCAGGGGCCAAAGCACAGATACGCAGTATTTT,CASSARGQSTDTQYF
14,TRBJ1-4,NA,once,TRBV2,TGTGCCAGCAGTCCGACCCGGACTAATGAAAAACTGTTTTTT,CASSPTRTNEKLFF
14,TRBJ2-3,NA,NA,TRBV7-2,TGTGCCAGCACAAAAGCCCAAACTAGCGATACGCAGTATTTT,CASTKAQTSDTQYF
13,TRBJ1-6,NA,NA,TRBV4-1,TGCGCCAGCAGCCAAGACCCTCAGATGCCCCTCCACTTT,CASSQDPQMPLHF